The 27 T cell receptor beta chains given below trace back to one sample, sequenced in a study of CD8+ T cells in alopecia areata. Investigators isolated RNA and reverse transcribed it into cDNA to act as the sequencing template. Some clones are missing from TCRdb's copy, which holds only in-frame ones; the method was immunoSEQ multiplex PCR. Of 200,000 or so clones in the sample, roughly 50% are singletons; the top ten hold 5.5%. This sample's treatment: oral pan-JAK inhibitor, 5-10 mg twice daily. The input for sequencing was CD4+ T cells sorted from blood, taken at week 24, from a patient treated with tofacitinib. The origin of the receptors is a human donor with alopecia areata.

A single count supports this clone. The chain carries TRBV7-2 and TRBJ2-5; 7 nucleotides line up with TRBD2. Germline V gene lookup returns CDR1 SGHTA and CDR2 FQGNSA. Trimming took 2 bases from V and 3 from J; bases not matched to a gene: 6. CDR3 length: 15 residues. CDR3 nucleotides: TGTGCCAGCAGCTTATTTGGACTAGAGAAAGAGACCCAGTACTTC. Its translation is CASSLFGLEKETQYF.

V usage is TRBV9 and J usage is TRBJ2-3; the match to TRBD2 covers 10 bases. Germline CDR1 SGDLS, CDR2 YYNGEE. The CDR3 totals 16 residues. The junction had 8 bases not matched to a gene; V was cut back by 3 bases and J by 4 bases. Written as DNA, the CDR3 is TGTGCCAGCAGCGGAAAGCGGGGGGGCCGCCCAGATACGCAGTATTTT. Translation gives CASSGKRGGRPDTQYF.

A word on this clone: This specimen includes other DNA sequences encoding the same CDR3. The J gene is TRBJ2-3, the V gene TRBV5-1, with 7 bases identical to TRBD2. This CDR3 contains 14 residues. The V and J ends lost 1 base and 1 base, in that order; junction bases with no gene match: 0. From germline, CDR1 is SGHRS and CDR2 YFSETQ. CDR3 region: CASSLSGGTDTQYF. In DNA, the CDR3 is TGCGCCAGCAGCTTGAGCGGGGGCACAGATACGCAGTATTTT. The full variable domain, rest sourced from reference TRBV5-1 and TRBJ2-3, is KAGVTQTPRYLIKTRGQQVTLSCSPISGHRSVSWYQQTPGQGLQFLFEYFSETQRNKGNFPGRFSGRQFSNSRSEMNVSTLELGDSALYLCASSLSGGTDTQYFGPGTRLTVL.

The chain employs TRBV29-1 and TRBJ2-3; TRBD2 matches 12 bases. Germline trimming cut 6 bases from V and 6 bases from J; bases unmatched to any gene: 7. This CDR3 region has 14 residues. Looked up from germline, CDR1 is SQVTM and CDR2 is ANQGSEA. The CDR3 loop is CSVRTSGARDTQYF. The CDR3 nucleotides are TGCAGCGTCCGGACTAGCGGGGCGAGGGATACGCAGTATTTT.

The V gene is TRBV14, the J gene TRBJ1-2; TRBD1 might be the D (6 bases). CDR1 and CDR2 (germline): SGHDN, FVKESK. The CDR3 has 13 amino acids. The V end was cut by 4 bases, the J end by 8 bases, with 14 bases between. This CDR3 reads CASSPQGEGGYTF. The DNA for the CDR3 is TGTGCCAGCAGCCCACAGGGAGAAGGGGGCTACACCTTC.

J is TRBJ2-1 and V is TRBV5-1; 9 bases align to TRBD2. The J segment lost 9 bases and the V segment lost 0 bases, leaving 7 bases of the junction unmatched. The CDR3 is 15 residues long. Germline V gene lookup returns CDR1 SGHRS and CDR2 YFSETQ. The CDR3 nucleotides read TGCGCCAGCAGCTTGGATAGCGGGGGCCAGAGTGAGCAGTTCTTC. It encodes CASSLDSGGQSEQFF.

The V gene is TRBV2, the J gene TRBJ1-2, with TRBD1 matching over 8 bases. V lost 6 bases to trimming and J lost 8 bases; unmatched junction nucleotides: 8. This CDR3 has 13 residues. Germline lookup yields CDR1 SNHLY and CDR2 FYNNEI. Here the CDR3 DNA reads TGTGCCAGCAGCGTGGACAGGGTCGAAGGCTACACCTTC. As protein: CASSVDRVEGYTF. Together with reference TRBV2 and TRBJ1-2, the CDR3 gives the full variable domain: EPEVTQTPSHQVTQMGQEVILRCVPISNHLYFYWYRQILGQKVEFLVSFYNNEISEKSEIFDDQFSVERPDGSNFTLKIRSTKLEDSAMYFCASSVDRVEGYTFGSGTRLTVV.

This chain uses TRBV7-2 with TRBJ2-1; unclear D gene. Germline V gene data show CDR1 as SGHTA and CDR2 as FQGNSA. CDR3 length: 13 amino acids. Trimming shortened V by 3 bases and J by 9 bases, and 12 bases separated the two germline ends. The CDR3 bases are TGTGCCAGCAGCTTTAAGGCGATGGGTGAGCAGTTCTTC. It is translated as CASSFKAMGEQFF.

This clone was counted once. CDR3 DNA: TGTGCCTGGAGCGGGGGTCATTACGAGCAGTACTTC. Translating gives CAWSGGHYEQYF. The genes are TRBV30 and TRBJ2-7; tentatively, D is TRBD2 (6 bases). Between the trimmed V and J ends, which lost 3 bases and 4 bases, there was a span of 10 bases. This CDR3 region has 12 residues. Germline assignment: CDR1 GTSNPN and CDR2 SVGIG (reference sequence).

The chain employs TRBV5-4 and TRBJ2-1; 9 bases are a match to TRBD2. Germline V lookup: CDR1 SGHNT, CDR2 YYREEE (reference sequence). After removal of 4 bases from V and 8 bases from J, the junction contained 10 bases not matched to a gene. The CDR3 spans 15 residues. The CDR3 spells CASSLNGGGAHEQFF. CDR3 nucleotide sequence: TGTGCCAGCAGCCTCAATGGCGGGGGGGCTCATGAGCAGTTCTTC.

This clone was seen a few times. J is TRBJ1-2 and V is TRBV5-4; 7 bases map to TRBD1. The germline V gene has CDR1 SGHNT and CDR2 YYREEE (reference sequence). This CDR3 spans 13 amino acids. The V segment lost 4 bases and the J segment 8 bases; nucleotides outside the gene matches: 8. DNA for the CDR3: TGTGCCAGCAGCCAGGAGGGGGCATACGGCTACACCTTC. Translating it yields CASSQEGAYGYTF.

This clone was observed a handful of times. The chain is built from TRBV7-2 and TRBJ1-2; D ambiguous. CDR1 is SGHTA, CDR2 FQGNSA, per germline. Deletions cut 5 bases from V and 6 bases from J, with 16 bases between. This CDR3 comprises 14 residues. The DNA for the CDR3 is TGTGCCAGCAGCCTGGACGGGTCGGTTGATGGCTACACCTTC. Translating gives CASSLDGSVDGYTF. Complete variable domain (other parts from reference TRBV7-2 and TRBJ1-2): GAGVSQSPSNKVTEKGKDVELRCDPISGHTALYWYRQSLGQGLEFLIYFQGNSAPDKSGLPSDRFSAERTGGSVSTLTIQRTQQEDSAVYLCASSLDGSVDGYTFGSGTRLTVV.

J is TRBJ1-6 and V is TRBV5-1; 7 bases fit TRBD1. J lost 9 bases, V lost 0 bases, and 3 bases had no gene match. From germline, CDR1 is SGHRS and CDR2 YFSETQ. The CDR3 sequence is 14 residues long. CDR3 region: CASSLGQGRSPLHF. The CDR3 nucleotides are TGCGCCAGCAGCTTGGGACAGGGACGTTCACCCCTCCACTTT. Based on the CDR3 plus reference TRBV5-1 and TRBJ1-6, the full variable domain is KAGVTQTPRYLIKTRGQQVTLSCSPISGHRSVSWYQQTPGQGLQFLFEYFSETQRNKGNFPGRFSGRQFSNSRSEMNVSTLELGDSALYLCASSLGQGRSPLHFGNGTRLTVT.

V and J are TRBV6-5 and TRBJ2-5; TRBD1 might be the D (5 bases). Germline-derived CDR1 and CDR2 are MNHEY and SVGAGI. The CDR3 is made up of 13 amino acids. The V gene lost 6 bases and the J gene lost 2 bases, with 10 bases spanning the gap. In DNA, the CDR3 is TGTGCCAGCAGCCAAGGGGCGCAAGAGACCCAGTACTTC. This translates into CASSQGAQETQYF.

The rearrangement uses TRBV5-1 and TRBJ2-3; 7 nucleotides align to TRBD2. Germline CDR1 SGHRS, CDR2 YFSETQ. There are 15 residues in the CDR3. With 2 bases clipped from V and 0 bases from J, the junction kept 3 bases outside the gene matches. The CDR3 loop reads CASSLRDYSTDTQYF. Here the CDR3 DNA reads TGCGCCAGCAGCTTACGGGACTACAGCACAGATACGCAGTATTTT.

The chain carries TRBV29-1 and TRBJ2-7, with TRBD2 matching over 9 bases. The CDR3 is made up of 13 amino acids. V shed 3 bases and J 5 bases; nucleotides not matched to a gene: 5. CDR1 and CDR2 from the germline V gene are SQVTM and ANQGSEA. CDR3 coding DNA: TGCAGCGTTGATGGACTAGCGAACCACGAGCAGTACTTC. Translated: CSVDGLANHEQYF.

The genes are TRBV5-1 and TRBJ2-1; perhaps D is TRBD1 or TRBD2 (7 bases each). Trimming removed 1 base at V and 10 bases at J, with 21 bases between. The CDR3 is 16 amino acids. CDR1 and CDR2 (germline): SGHRS, YFSETQ. This CDR3 reads CASSLMTSWEQGEQFF. CDR3 nucleotides: TGCGCCAGCAGCTTGATGACTAGCTGGGAACAGGGGGAGCAGTTCTTC.

The chain links TRBV7-8 to TRBJ2-5; D may correspond to TRBD1 or TRBD2 (5 bases each). Germline CDR1 and CDR2: SGHVS and FQNEAQ. V dropped 5 bases and J dropped 5 bases, with 15 bases sitting between them. The CDR3 is 14 residues long. As DNA, the CDR3 is TGTGCCAGCAGCGCGAGGGACGGTGAGGAGACCCAGTACTTC. Its protein product is CASSARDGEETQYF.

This clone has just one count. This chain uses TRBV6-5 with TRBJ1-4; D call uncertain. The CDR3 loop spans 15 amino acids. V was pared by 0 bases and J by 8 bases, with 13 bases between. Germline lookup yields CDR1 MNHEY and CDR2 SVGAGI. The CDR3 sequence is CASSYSSVQLEKLFF. The DNA for the CDR3 is TGTGCCAGCAGTTACTCTTCGGTCCAATTGGAAAAACTGTTTTTT.

The chain employs TRBV29-1 and TRBJ2-7; 7 bases line up with TRBD1. The V gene end was trimmed by 6 bases and the J gene end by 4 bases; junction bases not matched to a gene: 9. The CDR3 is 13 amino acids. Germline lookup yields CDR1 SQVTM and CDR2 ANQGSEA. For the CDR3, the DNA is TGCAGCGTCCCACAGGGGAAGAGATACGAGCAGTACTTC. This translates into CSVPQGKRYEQYF.

This clone has a handful of counts. The V gene is TRBV18, the J gene TRBJ1-4; D gene unclear. CDR1 is KGHSH, CDR2 LQKENI, per germline. Trimming cost V 3 bases and J 0 bases, with 14 bases left between them. The CDR3 contains 17 residues. CDR3 residues: CASSPLPSTATNEKLFF. CDR3 nucleotides: TGTGCCAGCTCACCCCTCCCATCCACAGCAACTAATGAAAAACTGTTTTTT. The variable domain in full, completed from reference TRBV18 and TRBJ1-4, reads NAGVMQNPRHLVRRRGQEARLRCSPMKGHSHVYWYRQLPEEGLKFMVYLQKENIIDESGMPKERFSAEFPKEGPSILRIQQVVRGDSAAYFCASSPLPSTATNEKLFFGSGTQLSVL.

J is TRBJ1-6 and V is TRBV29-1; tentative D call: TRBD1 (5 bases). Trimming took off 4 bases at V and 7 bases at J, with 11 bases between the two ends. Germline assignment: CDR1 SQVTM and CDR2 ANQGSEA. The CDR3 covers 13 residues. CDR3 protein: CSVGGAGNSPLHF. The DNA for the CDR3 is TGCAGCGTTGGGGGCGCAGGGAATTCACCCCTCCACTTT. The whole variable domain, filled in from reference TRBV29-1 and TRBJ1-6, reads SAVISQKPSRDICQRGTSLTIQCQVDSQVTMMFWYRQQPGQSLTLIATANQGSEATYESGFVIDKFPISRPNLTFSTLTVSNMSPEDSSIYLCSVGGAGNSPLHFGNGTRLTVT.

The chain couples TRBV7-3 to TRBJ2-7, with 10 bases aligning to TRBD2. The CDR3 spans 15 residues. After removal of 2 bases from V and 2 bases from J, the junction contained 3 bases not matched to a gene. Germline V gives CDR1 SGHTA, CDR2 FQGTGA. The CDR3 protein is CASSLQAGGPYEQYF. DNA of the CDR3: TGTGCCAGCAGCTTACAAGCGGGAGGGCCCTACGAGCAGTACTTC.

The chain carries TRBV15 and TRBJ1-2; 10 bases align to TRBD1. J was trimmed by 10 bases and V by 5 bases; bases with no gene match: 10. This CDR3 is 14 amino acids long. Germline values: CDR1 LNHNV, CDR2 YYDKDF (reference sequence). The CDR3 region is CATSARDRGLAYTF. Here the CDR3 DNA reads TGTGCCACCAGCGCCCGGGACAGGGGATTGGCCTACACCTTC. Looking up the rest from reference TRBV15 and TRBJ1-2 gives the full variable domain: DAMVIQNPRYQVTQFGKPVTLSCSQTLNHNVMYWYQQKSSQAPKLLFHYYDKDFNNEADTPDNFQSRRPNTSFCFLDIRSPGLGDTAMYLCATSARDRGLAYTFGSGTRLTVV.

On this clone itself: This sample also contains other DNA sequences that code for the same CDR3. This chain connects TRBV7-2 to TRBJ1-5; D gene unclear. V dropped 1 base and J dropped 4 bases, with 5 bases sitting between them. This CDR3 is 13 amino acids long. CDR1 SGHTA and CDR2 FQGNSA come from the germline V gene. In DNA, the CDR3 is TGTGCCAGCAGCTTAGACCGGAATCAGCCCCAGCATTTT. Amino acids: CASSLDRNQPQHF. Full variable domain (missing parts from reference TRBV7-2 and TRBJ1-5): GAGVSQSPSNKVTEKGKDVELRCDPISGHTALYWYRQSLGQGLEFLIYFQGNSAPDKSGLPSDRFSAERTGGSVSTLTIQRTQQEDSAVYLCASSLDRNQPQHFGDGTRLSIL.

CDR3 region: CSAHRVLDTQYF. The CDR3 DNA reads TGCAGCGCCCATCGAGTTCTAGATACGCAGTATTTT. The chain carries TRBV29-1 and TRBJ2-3; D uncertain. V gave up 7 bases and J gave up 5 bases, with 13 bases separating them. CDR1 SQVTM and CDR2 ANQGSEA come from the germline V gene. This CDR3 is built from 12 residues.

This rearrangement joins TRBV18 to TRBJ1-2; no clear D. Germline loops: CDR1 KGHSH, CDR2 LQKENI. Trimming took 5 bases from V and 3 from J, leaving 7 bases between them. CDR3 length equals 12 residues. The CDR3 protein is CASSASDYGYTF. In nucleotides, the CDR3 is TGTGCCAGCTCAGCCTCCGACTATGGCTACACCTTC.